The 15 T cell receptor beta chains below all came from one sample that was sequenced in a study. TCRdb independently ran MiXCR on the RT-PCR reads; one entry per CDR3 protein. The table records 550,000 to 750,000 distinct CDR3 sequences, 13% to 15% of them present only once. Specimen: memory CD4+ T cells from blood. The receptor source for this set is a female donor in good health, serving as a healthy control.

The sample holds a few counts of this clonotype. This chain connects TRBV4-2 to TRBJ1-2; TRBD1 agrees at 9 bases. V shed 0 bases and J 5 bases; nucleotides not matched to a gene: 7. The CDR3 runs 16 residues. The V gene's germline CDR1 is LGHNA and CDR2 YNFKEQ. Here the CDR3 DNA reads TGTGCCAGCAGCCAAGATTTAGGGACAGGGCAATATGGCTACACCTTC. Protein: CASSQDLGTGQYGYTF.

Only a few counts were recorded for this clonotype. The chain uses TRBV5-5 and TRBJ2-5; 10 positions agree with TRBD2. CDR1 SGHKS and CDR2 YYEKEE come from the germline V gene (reference sequence). V gave up 0 bases and J gave up 1 base; unmatched junction bases: 9. The CDR3 totals 18 residues. As DNA, the CDR3 is TGTGCCAGCAGCTTGGGGACAGCGGGAGGGTCTATCCAAGAGACCCAGTACTTC. This translates into CASSLGTAGGSIQETQYF.

This clonotype has ten or more counts. The chain recombines TRBV6-5 with TRBJ2-7, with 10 bases matching TRBD1. The CDR3 contains 14 residues. V lost 7 bases, J lost 2 bases, and 5 bases stayed unmatched. Germline loops: CDR1 MNHEY, CDR2 SVGAGI. CDR3 DNA: TGTGCCAGCAATCCGACAGGGGGCCCCTACGAGCAGTACTTC. Protein product: CASNPTGGPYEQYF.

This sequence joins TRBV5-1 and TRBJ2-3; maybe TRBD1 (5 bases). The V gene's germline CDR1 is SGHRS and CDR2 YFSETQ. There are 14 residues in the CDR3. V was pared by 5 bases and J by 5 bases, with 15 bases between. The CDR3 nucleotides read TGCGCCAGCAGGGACATTATAGGGCAAGATACGCAGTATTTT. This codes for CASRDIIGQDTQYF.

This clonotype was seen a handful of times. The chain uses TRBV5-1 and TRBJ1-3, with 9 bases that match TRBD1. The CDR3 contains 17 residues. Trimming at V came to 2 bases and at J to 3 bases, leaving 9 bases not matched to a gene. CDR1 SGHRS and CDR2 YFSETQ come from the germline V gene. The CDR3 sequence is CASSFSSGQGNGNTIYF. The CDR3 DNA sequence: TGCGCCAGCAGCTTCTCTTCCGGACAGGGGAATGGAAACACCATATATTTT.

The table lists this clonotype with a few counts. The chain recombines TRBV20-1 with TRBJ1-5; maybe TRBD1 (6 bases). The ends were cut back, 5 bases at V and 4 bases at J, with 12 bases in the middle. The CDR3 length is 13 residues. CDR1 DFQATT and CDR2 SNEGSKA come from the germline V gene (reference sequence). The CDR3 DNA reads as TGCAGTGCTCCGAGGAGGGGGAATCAGCCCCAGCATTTT. Translating gives CSAPRRGNQPQHF.

This clonotype was observed a few times. The chain is built from TRBV6-5 and TRBJ1-6; 10 bases match TRBD1. V shed 6 bases, J shed 9 bases, and the junction held 5 bases outside the gene matches. The CDR3 spans 14 residues. From germline, CDR1 is MNHEY and CDR2 SVGAGI. The CDR3 region is CASRTRDRGSPLHF. CDR3 DNA sequence: TGTGCCAGCAGAACCAGGGACAGGGGTTCACCCCTCCACTTT.

The V and J genes are TRBV7-8 and TRBJ2-7, with a possible D match to TRBD1 (6 bases). Trimming removed 6 bases at V and 7 bases at J, with 19 bases between. Germline lookup yields CDR1 SGHVS and CDR2 FQNEAQ. The CDR3 contains 14 residues. The CDR3 nucleotides read TGTGCCAGCAGACTCGCGAACAGGGTGGGGGAGCAGTACTTC. It codes for CASRLANRVGEQYF.

The genes are TRBV20-1 and TRBJ2-3; maybe TRBD2 (5 bases). V gave up 5 bases and J gave up 4 bases, with 16 bases separating them. This CDR3 is 14 amino acids long. Germline CDR1 is DFQATT and CDR2 is SNEGSKA (reference sequence). CDR3 sequence: CSAGIALGPDTQYF. CDR3 in DNA: TGCAGTGCTGGGATAGCGCTCGGACCAGATACGCAGTATTTT.

V gene TRBV3-1 combines with J gene TRBJ2-7; D is tentatively TRBD1 or TRBD2 (6 bases each). CDR1 is LGHDT and CDR2 is YNNKEL in the germline V gene (reference sequence). CDR3 length equals 14 residues. Trimming took 0 bases from V and 6 from J, leaving 12 bases between them. DNA for the CDR3: TGTGCCAGCAGCCAAGAACAGAAGGGGGGCGAGCAGTACTTC. Protein sequence: CASSQEQKGGEQYF.

The chain links TRBV3-1 to TRBJ2-6; D gene ambiguous. The length of the CDR3 is 13 residues. Germline V gene data show CDR1 as LGHDT and CDR2 as YNNKEL (reference sequence). Trimming took 1 base from V and 2 from J, leaving 0 bases between them. The CDR3, as DNA: TGTGCCAGCAGCCAAGCTGGGGCCAACGTCCTGACTTTC. It codes for CASSQAGANVLTF.

This rearrangement joins TRBV6-2 or TRBV6-3 to TRBJ2-7, with unresolved D. Trimming cost V 2 bases and J 0 bases, with 2 bases left between them. This CDR3 contains 12 residues. Germline CDR1 is MNHEY and CDR2 is SVGEGT. The CDR3 sequence: CASSYASYEQYF. The CDR3 bases are TGTGCCAGCAGTTACGCCTCCTACGAGCAGTACTTC.

This clonotype was seen many times. The chain joins TRBV12-3 or TRBV12-4 to TRBJ1-1; TRBD1 aligns across 7 bases. The CDR3 is 13 amino acids. V trimming: 0 bases; J trimming: 6 bases; junction bases outside the gene matches: 1. This CDR3 reads CASSLAGTAEAFF. The CDR3 DNA reads TGTGCCAGCAGTTTAGCCGGGACAGCTGAAGCTTTCTTT.

This clonotype was seen only a few times. The rearrangement uses TRBV20-1 and TRBJ2-3; possibly TRBD1 for D (7 bases). Germline V gives CDR1 DFQATT, CDR2 SNEGSKA (reference sequence). V shed 0 bases and J shed 4 bases, with 17 bases lying between them. The CDR3 extends over 16 amino acids. In DNA, the CDR3 is TGCAGTGCTAGAGATCACCGGCAGGGGGGCGCAGATACGCAGTATTTT. It is translated as CSARDHRQGGADTQYF.

This clonotype has just a few counts. The V and J genes are TRBV4-3 and TRBJ2-3; D is perhaps TRBD1 (6 bases). Germline CDR1 and CDR2: LGHNA and YSLEER. Trimming cost V 2 bases and J 0 bases, with 15 bases left between them. The CDR3 is 17 residues long. The CDR3 DNA reads TGCGCCAGCAGCCAATCCGCGACAGGTGGGAGCACAGATACGCAGTATTTT. As protein: CASSQSATGGSTDTQYF.